This T cell receptor beta chain was retrieved from a study of control samples from healthy donors and cancer patients. The CDR3 sequence is 13 residues long. V shed 8 bases and J 1 base; nucleotides not matched to a gene: 2. CDR1 is MNHEY and CDR2 is SVGAGI in the germline V gene. The table came from immunoSEQ multiplex PCR; TCRdb's copy has only in-frame clones and leaves some out. The sample carries tens of thousands of clones, over 80% recorded once. The chain joins TRBV6-5 to TRBJ2-5; 9 bases line up with TRBD2. Source material: blood. The sequence derives from a man aged 25-40 years in good health. The CDR3 DNA sequence: TGTGCCAGCGAGACTAGCGGCCAAGAGACCCAGTACTTC. Its protein product is CASETSGQETQYF.